The next 12 T cell receptor beta chains were all read from a single sample in a study of T cells in Graves' hyperthyroidism and ophthalmopathy. The investigators amplified TCR beta CDR3 regions from RNA transcripts. First-round RT-PCR with HTBI primers amplified the TCR CDR3 region. TCRdb re-derived calls from the multiplex PCR reads in MiXCR, one entry per CDR3 protein. The sample records 550,000 to 600,000 distinct CDR3 sequences, over 15% being singletons. The sample was blood. These receptors came from a woman under 30 with Graves' hyperthyroidism.

This clonotype was seen at least ten times. The chain employs TRBV28 and TRBJ2-1; TRBD2 matches 8 bases. The germline CDR1 and CDR2 sequences are MDHEN and SYDVKM. CDR3 length: 13 residues. Trimming took 5 bases from V and 9 from J; bases not matched to a gene: 6. CDR3 sequence reads: CASSPSGGGEQFF. Here the CDR3 DNA reads TGTGCCAGCAGTCCGAGCGGGGGCGGTGAGCAGTTCTTC.

This clonotype was observed many times. The chain couples TRBV12-3 or TRBV12-4 to TRBJ1-2, with D maybe TRBD1 (6 bases). Between the trimmed V and J ends, which lost 1 base and 8 bases, there was a span of 11 bases. This CDR3 has 13 amino acids. The CDR3, as DNA: TGTGCCAGCAGTTTAGGGACAGACCGAGGCTACACCTTC. Translation gives CASSLGTDRGYTF.

This clonotype was detected ten times or more. This chain links TRBV6-1 with TRBJ2-7; 11 bases agree with TRBD2. The CDR3 runs 17 residues. V trimming: 8 bases; J trimming: 3 bases; junction bases outside the gene matches: 15. Germline CDR1 reads MNHNS; CDR2 reads SASEGT. This chain's CDR3 is CASPPTLGLAGGYEQYF. In DNA form, the CDR3 reads TGTGCCAGCCCACCTACATTAGGACTAGCGGGTGGCTACGAGCAGTACTTC.

This clonotype was counted a few times. The V gene is TRBV4-1, the J gene TRBJ2-7, with TRBD1 matching 7 bases. With V trimmed by 6 bases and J by 3 bases, 14 bases remained unmatched. The CDR3 is 16 amino acids. Germline loops: CDR1 MGHRA, CDR2 YSYEKL. The CDR3 sequence is CASSPTGATSYYEQYF. Here the CDR3 DNA reads TGCGCCAGCAGTCCCACAGGGGCCACGTCTTACTACGAGCAGTACTTC.

This clonotype was detected many times. The chain is built from TRBV4-3 and TRBJ2-7; perhaps TRBD2 as D (6 bases). V was pared by 1 base and J by 5 bases, with 12 bases between. The CDR3 consists of 14 residues. Germline CDR1 LGHNA, CDR2 YSLEER. As DNA, the CDR3 is TGCGCCAGCAGCCAAGTTGAGGGAGGCAACGAGCAGTACTTC. It yields the protein CASSQVEGGNEQYF.

This clonotype has only a few counts. The rearrangement links TRBV12-3 or TRBV12-4 to TRBJ2-1, with 10 bases aligning to TRBD2. V shed 5 bases, J shed 13 bases, and the junction held 5 bases outside the gene matches. This CDR3 contains 12 residues. CDR3 protein: CASSIGLAEQFF. The CDR3 coding sequence is TGTGCCAGCAGTATAGGACTAGCGGAACAGTTCTTC.

This clonotype was counted many times. The V gene is TRBV11-3, the J gene TRBJ1-6, with a possible D match to TRBD1 (6 bases). Germline V gene sequence: CDR1 SGHNT, CDR2 YENEEA. The ends were cut back, 3 bases at V and 4 bases at J, with 10 bases in the middle. This CDR3 is built from 15 residues. Written as DNA, the CDR3 is TGTGCCAGCAGCTTGGGGGGGCCGTATAATTCACCCCTCCACTTT. Residues: CASSLGGPYNSPLHF.

There are many counts of this clonotype. This rearrangement joins TRBV7-6 to TRBJ2-3; 10 bases fit TRBD2. Germline V gene data show CDR1 as SGHVS and CDR2 as FNYEAQ. This CDR3 contains 16 residues. V was pared by 5 bases and J by 1 base, with 6 bases of the junction left unmatched. CDR3 nucleotides: TGTGCCAGCAGCGCCGCGCTAGCGGGGGGCACAGATACGCAGTATTTT. Its translation is CASSAALAGGTDTQYF.

The rearrangement links TRBV6-1 to TRBJ2-7, with a tentative D call TRBD1 (5 bases). The CDR3 runs 16 residues. The V end lost 0 bases, the J end lost 1 base, and 13 bases lay between the germline ends. CDR1 and CDR2 (germline): MNHNS, SASEGT. CDR3 loop: CASSEAEGAPSYEQYF. In DNA, the CDR3 is TGTGCCAGCAGTGAAGCGGAAGGGGCCCCTTCCTACGAGCAGTACTTC.

The sample holds a few counts of this clonotype. V gene TRBV12-3 or TRBV12-4 combines with J gene TRBJ1-1; D possibly corresponds to TRBD1 (6 bases). This CDR3 has 12 amino acids. Trimming stripped 5 bases from V and 11 bases from J, with 15 bases between. The CDR3 here is CASSRGGGAAFF. In DNA form, the CDR3 reads TGTGCCAGCAGTCGGGGCGGGGGCGCGGCTTTCTTT.

This clonotype was found many times. The chain combines TRBV6-1 with TRBJ2-4; TRBD1 might be the D (6 bases). CDR1 MNHNS and CDR2 SASEGT come from the germline V gene. This CDR3 region has 15 residues. The V and J ends lost 6 bases and 0 bases respectively, with 12 bases between them. CDR3: CASSPQGKAKNIQYF. CDR3 nucleotides: TGTGCCAGCAGCCCCCAGGGGAAAGCCAAAAACATTCAGTACTTC.

The chain combines TRBV15 with TRBJ1-1, with D possibly matching TRBD1 (5 bases). Per the germline V gene, CDR1 is LNHNV and CDR2 is YYDKDF (reference sequence). The V gene lost 9 bases and the J gene lost 3 bases, with 14 bases spanning the gap. This CDR3 has 13 residues. This chain's CDR3 is CATGGVDDTEAFF. The CDR3 nucleotides read TGTGCCACTGGGGGAGTAGATGACACTGAAGCTTTCTTT.